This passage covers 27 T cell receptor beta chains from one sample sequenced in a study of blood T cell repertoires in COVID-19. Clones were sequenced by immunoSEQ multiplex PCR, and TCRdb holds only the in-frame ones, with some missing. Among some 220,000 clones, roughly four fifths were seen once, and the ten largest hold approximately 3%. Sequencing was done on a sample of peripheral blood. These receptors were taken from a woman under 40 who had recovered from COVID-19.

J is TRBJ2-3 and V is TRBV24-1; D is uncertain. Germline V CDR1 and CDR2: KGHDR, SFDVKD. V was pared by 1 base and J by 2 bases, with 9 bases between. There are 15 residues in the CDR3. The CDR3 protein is CATSDFAEPTDTQYF. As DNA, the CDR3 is TGTGCCACCAGTGATTTTGCGGAACCCACAGATACGCAGTATTTT.

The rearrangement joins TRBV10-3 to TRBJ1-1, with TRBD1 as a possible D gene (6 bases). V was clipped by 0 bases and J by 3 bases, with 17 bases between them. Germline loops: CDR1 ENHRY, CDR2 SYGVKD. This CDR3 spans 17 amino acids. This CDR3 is CAISESRRDRLYTEAFF. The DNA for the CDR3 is TGTGCCATCAGTGAGTCGAGGCGAGACAGGCTATACACTGAAGCTTTCTTT.

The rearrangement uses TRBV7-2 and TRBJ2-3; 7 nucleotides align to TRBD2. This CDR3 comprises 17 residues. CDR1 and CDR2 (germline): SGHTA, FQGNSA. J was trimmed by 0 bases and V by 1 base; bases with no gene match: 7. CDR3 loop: CASSLGLAVISTDTQYF. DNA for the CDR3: TGTGCCAGCAGCTTAGGACTAGCCGTAATTAGCACAGATACGCAGTATTTT.

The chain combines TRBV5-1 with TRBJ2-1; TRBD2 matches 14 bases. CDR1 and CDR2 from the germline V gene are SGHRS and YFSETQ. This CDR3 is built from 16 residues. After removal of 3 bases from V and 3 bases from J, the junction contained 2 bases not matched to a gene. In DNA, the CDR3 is TGCGCCAGCAGCTGGGGACTAGCGGGAGTCTACAATGAGCAGTTCTTC. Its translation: CASSWGLAGVYNEQFF. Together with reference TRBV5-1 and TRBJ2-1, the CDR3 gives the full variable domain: KAGVTQTPRYLIKTRGQQVTLSCSPISGHRSVSWYQQTPGQGLQFLFEYFSETQRNKGNFPGRFSGRQFSNSRSEMNVSTLELGDSALYLCASSWGLAGVYNEQFFGPGTRLTVL.

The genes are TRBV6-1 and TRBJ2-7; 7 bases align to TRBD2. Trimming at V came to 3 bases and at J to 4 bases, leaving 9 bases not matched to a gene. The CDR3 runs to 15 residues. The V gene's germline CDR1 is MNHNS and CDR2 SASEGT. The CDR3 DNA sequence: TGTGCCAGCAGTGAGGAATTGGGGACTAAATACGAGCAGTACTTC. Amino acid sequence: CASSEELGTKYEQYF.

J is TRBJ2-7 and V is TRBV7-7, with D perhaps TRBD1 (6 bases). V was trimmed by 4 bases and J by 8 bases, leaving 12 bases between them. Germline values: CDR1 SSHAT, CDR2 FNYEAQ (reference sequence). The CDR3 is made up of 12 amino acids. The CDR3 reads CASSSDRFKQYF. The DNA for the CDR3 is TGTGCCAGCAGCTCCGACAGGTTCAAGCAGTACTTC.

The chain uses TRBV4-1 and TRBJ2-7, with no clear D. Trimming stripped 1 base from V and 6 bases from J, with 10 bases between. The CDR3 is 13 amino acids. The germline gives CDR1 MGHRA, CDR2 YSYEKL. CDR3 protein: CASSQGGVGEQYF. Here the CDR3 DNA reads TGCGCCAGCAGCCAAGGAGGAGTTGGCGAGCAGTACTTC.

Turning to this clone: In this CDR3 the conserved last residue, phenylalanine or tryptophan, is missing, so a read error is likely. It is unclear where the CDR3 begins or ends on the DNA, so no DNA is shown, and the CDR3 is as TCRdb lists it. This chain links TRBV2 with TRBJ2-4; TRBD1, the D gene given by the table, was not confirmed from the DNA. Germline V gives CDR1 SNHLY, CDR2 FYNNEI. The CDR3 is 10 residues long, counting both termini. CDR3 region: CASSVTGFSV.

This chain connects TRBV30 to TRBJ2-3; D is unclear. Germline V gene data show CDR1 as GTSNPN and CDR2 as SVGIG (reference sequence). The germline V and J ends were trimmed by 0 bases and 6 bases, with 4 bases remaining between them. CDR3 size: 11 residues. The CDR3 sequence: CAWSVMDTQYF. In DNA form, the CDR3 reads TGTGCCTGGAGTGTTATGGATACGCAGTATTTT.

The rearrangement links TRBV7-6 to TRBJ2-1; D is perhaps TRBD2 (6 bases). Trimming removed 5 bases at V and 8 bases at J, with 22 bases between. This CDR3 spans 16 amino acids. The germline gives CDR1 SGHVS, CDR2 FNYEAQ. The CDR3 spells CASSRPGTSGAHEQFF. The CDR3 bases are TGTGCCAGCAGCCGCCCCGGGACTTCCGGGGCCCATGAGCAGTTCTTC.

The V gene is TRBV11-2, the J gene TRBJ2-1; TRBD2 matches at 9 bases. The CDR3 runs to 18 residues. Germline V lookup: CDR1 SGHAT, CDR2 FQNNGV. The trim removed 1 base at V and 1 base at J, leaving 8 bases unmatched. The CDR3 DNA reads TGTGCCAGCAGCTTAGGGTGGCGGCGGGAGGGTTCCTACAATGAGCAGTTCTTC. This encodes CASSLGWRREGSYNEQFF.

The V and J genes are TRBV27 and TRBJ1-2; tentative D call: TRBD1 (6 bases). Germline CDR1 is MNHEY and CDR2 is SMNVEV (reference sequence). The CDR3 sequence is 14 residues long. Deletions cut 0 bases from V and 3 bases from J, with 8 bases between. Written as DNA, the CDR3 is TGTGCCAGCAGTTTATCCAGGGGACACTATGGCTACACCTTC. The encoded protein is CASSLSRGHYGYTF.

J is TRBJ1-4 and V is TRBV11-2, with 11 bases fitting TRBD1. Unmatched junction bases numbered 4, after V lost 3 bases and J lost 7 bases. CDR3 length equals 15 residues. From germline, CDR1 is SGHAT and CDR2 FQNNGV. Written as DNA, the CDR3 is TGTGCCAGCAGCTTTGGACAGGGGGCGGGTGAAAAACTGTTTTTT. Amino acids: CASSFGQGAGEKLFF.

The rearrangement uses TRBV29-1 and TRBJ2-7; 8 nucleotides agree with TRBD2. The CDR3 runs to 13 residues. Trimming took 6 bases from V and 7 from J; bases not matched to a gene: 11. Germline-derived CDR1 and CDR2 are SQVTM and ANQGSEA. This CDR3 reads CSVLRGAGEEQYF. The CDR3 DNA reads TGCAGCGTCCTTAGGGGAGCGGGAGAAGAGCAGTACTTC.

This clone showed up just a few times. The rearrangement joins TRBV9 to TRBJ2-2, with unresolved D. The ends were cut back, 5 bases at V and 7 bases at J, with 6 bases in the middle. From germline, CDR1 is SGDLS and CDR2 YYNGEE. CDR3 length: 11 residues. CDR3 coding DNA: TGTGCCAGCAGGGCTGACGGGGAGCTGTTTTTT. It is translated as CASRADGELFF. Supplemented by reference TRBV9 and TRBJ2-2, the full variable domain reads DSGVTQTPKHLITATGQRVTLRCSPRSGDLSVYWYQQSLDQGLQFLIQYYNGEERAKGNILERFSAQQFPDLHSELNLSSLELGDSALYFCASRADGELFFGEGSRLTVL.

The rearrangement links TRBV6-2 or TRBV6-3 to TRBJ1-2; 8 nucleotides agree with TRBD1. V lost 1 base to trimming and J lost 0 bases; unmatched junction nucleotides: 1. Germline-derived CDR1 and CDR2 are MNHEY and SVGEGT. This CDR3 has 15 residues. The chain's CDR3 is CASSYWTGTNYGYTF. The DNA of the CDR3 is TGTGCCAGCAGTTACTGGACAGGGACTAACTATGGCTACACCTTC.

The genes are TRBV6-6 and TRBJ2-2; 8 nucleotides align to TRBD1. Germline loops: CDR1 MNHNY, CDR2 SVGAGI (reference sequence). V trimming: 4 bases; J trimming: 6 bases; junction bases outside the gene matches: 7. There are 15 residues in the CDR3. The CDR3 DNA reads TGTGCCAGCAGTTTCACTCAGGGGGCGCCCGGGGAGCTGTTTTTT. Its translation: CASSFTQGAPGELFF.

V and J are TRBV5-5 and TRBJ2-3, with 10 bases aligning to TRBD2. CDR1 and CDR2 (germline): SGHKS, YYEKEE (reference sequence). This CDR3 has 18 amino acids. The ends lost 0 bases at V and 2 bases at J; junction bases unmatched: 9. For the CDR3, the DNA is TGTGCCAGCAGCTTGGCCCTCGGACTAGCGGATGTCACAGATACGCAGTATTTT. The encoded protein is CASSLALGLADVTDTQYF.

The CDR3 nucleotides are TGCAGCGTTGTGATTCTGGGGCGGAATGAGCAGTTCTTC. This codes for CSVVILGRNEQFF. The V call is TRBV29-1, the J call TRBJ2-1; D may be TRBD1 (5 bases). The CDR3 contains 13 residues. Germline CDR1 reads SQVTM; CDR2 reads ANQGSEA. V was pared by 4 bases and J by 7 bases, with 14 bases between.

The CDR3 spells CASSLGGREVIEQYF. CDR3 in DNA: TGTGCCAGCAGCTTGGGGGGCCGGGAGGTTATAGAGCAGTACTTC. This chain uses TRBV5-4 with TRBJ2-7, with TRBD2 matching over 7 bases. The CDR3 consists of 15 residues. Germline trimming cut 0 bases from V and 7 bases from J; bases unmatched to any gene: 10. The germline V gene has CDR1 SGHNT and CDR2 YYREEE (reference sequence). The full variable domain, in which reference TRBV5-4 and TRBJ2-7 provide the parts outside the CDR3, is ETGVTQSPTHLIKTRGQQVTLRCSSQSGHNTVSWYQQALGQGPQFIFQYYREEENGRGNFPPRFSGLQFPNYSSELNVNALELDDSALYLCASSLGGREVIEQYFGPGTRLTVT.

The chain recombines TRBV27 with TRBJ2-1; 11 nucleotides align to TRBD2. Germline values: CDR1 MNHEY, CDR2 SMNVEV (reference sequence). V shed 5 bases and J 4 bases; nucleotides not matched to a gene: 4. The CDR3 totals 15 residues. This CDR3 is CASSVGTSGYNEQFF. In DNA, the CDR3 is TGTGCCAGCAGTGTCGGGACTAGCGGATACAATGAGCAGTTCTTC.

CDR3 loop: CAWSREGPGTDTQYF. DNA of the CDR3: TGTGCCTGGTCGCGGGAGGGCCCGGGCACAGATACGCAGTATTTT. V and J are TRBV30 and TRBJ2-3, with TRBD2 matching 9 bases. This CDR3 region has 15 residues. CDR1 is GTSNPN, CDR2 SVGIG, per germline (reference sequence). The V and J ends lost 5 bases and 1 base, in that order; junction bases with no gene match: 7.

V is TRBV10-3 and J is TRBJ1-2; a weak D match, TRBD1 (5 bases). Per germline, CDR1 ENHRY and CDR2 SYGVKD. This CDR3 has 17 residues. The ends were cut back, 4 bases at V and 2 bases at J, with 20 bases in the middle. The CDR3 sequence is CAISGVGGPLANYGYTF. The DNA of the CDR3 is TGTGCCATCAGTGGGGTGGGGGGACCGCTCGCAAACTATGGCTACACCTTC.

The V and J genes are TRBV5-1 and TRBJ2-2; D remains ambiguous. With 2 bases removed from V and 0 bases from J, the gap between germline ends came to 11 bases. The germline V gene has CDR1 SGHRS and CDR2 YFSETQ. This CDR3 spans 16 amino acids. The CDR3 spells CASSLTDGANTGELFF. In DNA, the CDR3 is TGCGCCAGCAGCTTAACTGACGGAGCGAACACCGGGGAGCTGTTTTTT.

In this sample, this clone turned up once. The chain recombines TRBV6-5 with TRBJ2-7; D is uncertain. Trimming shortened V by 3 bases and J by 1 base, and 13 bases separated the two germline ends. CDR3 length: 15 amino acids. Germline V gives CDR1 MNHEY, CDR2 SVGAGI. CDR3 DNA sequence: TGTGCCAGCAGTTATACTCCGCTCCAATCCTACGAGCAGTACTTC. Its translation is CASSYTPLQSYEQYF.

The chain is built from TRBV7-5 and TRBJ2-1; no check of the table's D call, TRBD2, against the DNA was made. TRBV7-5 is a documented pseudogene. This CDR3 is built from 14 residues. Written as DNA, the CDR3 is TGTGCCAGAAGCTTAGGGAGGGCCCTAGATGAGCAGTTCTTC. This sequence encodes CARSLGRALDEQFF.

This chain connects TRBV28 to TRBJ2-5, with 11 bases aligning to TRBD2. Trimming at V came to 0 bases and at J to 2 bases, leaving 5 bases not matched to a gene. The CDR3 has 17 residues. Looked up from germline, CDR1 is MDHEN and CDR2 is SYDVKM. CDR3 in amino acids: CASSLWGSGRAQETQYF. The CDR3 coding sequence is TGTGCCAGCAGTTTATGGGGTAGCGGGAGGGCTCAAGAGACCCAGTACTTC.